This TCR beta chain is drawn from a study of blood T cell repertoires in COVID-19. Overall study: Sample material is recorded as cDNA or gDNA derived from T cells, B-cell-depleted T cells, or PBMCs.

Trimming removed 3 bases from V and 6 bases from J; junction bases left unmatched: 6. The CDR3 runs to 14 residues. Looked up from germline, CDR1 is LGHDT and CDR2 is YNNKEL (reference sequence). In the study's own analysis: Scientists estimated how many nucleated cells there were by amplifying reference gene primers. The method was immunoSEQ multiplex PCR; TCRdb's version includes in-frame clones alone and lacks a portion of them. The V and J calls and clone size were taken over from that table, and D and trimming were inferred from the DNA. The table has about 130,000 clones, approximately 80% seen once.

The source of this sequence is an elderly woman with acute or convalescent COVID-19. The chain employs TRBV3-1 (or the pseudogene TRBV3-2) and TRBJ1-1, with TRBD1 matching over 8 bases. Sequencing input: peripheral blood. CDR3 protein: CASSQGDRGAEAFF. As DNA, the CDR3 is TGTGCCAGCAGCCAGGGTGACAGGGGAGCTGAAGCTTTCTTT.